This TCR beta chain was captured in a study of CD4 T cells in relation to SARS-CoV-2 and coronaviruses. The table came from immunoSEQ multiplex PCR; TCRdb's copy has only in-frame clones and leaves some out. The sample includes some 27,000 clones, around two thirds seen only once; the top ten take roughly 23%. Comments on this clone: Antigen specificity is unknown.

Germline trimming cut 4 bases from V and 8 bases from J; bases unmatched to any gene: 10. CDR1 is SGHTA, CDR2 FQGTGA, per germline. CDR3 size: 15 residues. CD4+ T cells from unexposed donors were obtained before the COVID-19 pandemic (2011-2018). After about 10 days of culture, CD4+ T cells were isolated. This TCR derives from a human donor in good health. The sample was CD4+ T cells from PBMCs, cultured in vitro. This rearrangement joins TRBV7-3 to TRBJ2-1; 8 positions agree with TRBD2. The CDR3 sequence is CASSSRVSGRDEQFF. The CDR3 bases are TGTGCCAGCAGCTCTCGAGTCAGCGGGAGAGATGAGCAGTTCTTC. The full variable domain, rest sourced from reference TRBV7-3 and TRBJ2-1, is GAGVSQTPSNKVTEKGKYVELRCDPISGHTALYWYRQSLGQGPEFLIYFQGTGAADDSGLPNDRFFAVRPEGSVSTLKIQRTERGDSAVYLCASSSRVSGRDEQFFGPGTRLTVL.